This T cell receptor (beta chain) was captured by sequencing in a study of identical twins. Template switching added a universal primer site; cDNA carried unique molecular identifiers. TCRdb reprocessed the 5' RACE reads via MiXCR and lists one record per CDR3 protein. Here the sample spans around 250,000 distinct CDR3 sequences, about 8.3% being singletons. This clonotype was seen more than once but under ten times. Its target is not known. Study-wide points: With abundant cord blood beta clonotypes, insertions were fewer; memory repertoires showed no such pattern. Twins shared out-of-frame alpha sequences with excess low generation probability. Out-of-frame sharing of TCR alpha in monozygotic twins was underestimated by models.

Germline V gene lookup returns CDR1 DFQATT and CDR2 SNEGSKA (reference sequence). The CDR3 spans 13 residues. Between the trimmed V and J ends, which lost 0 bases and 5 bases, there was a span of 11 bases. These same data were also listed under a study on yellow fever vaccine responses in identical twins.

The chain joins TRBV20-1 to TRBJ2-7; no reliable D call. The receptor comes from a young woman in good health. The specimen was CD8+ T cells sorted from blood. CDR3 bases: TGCAGTGCTAGAGATAACAGCCACGACGAGCAGTACTTC. It encodes CSARDNSHDEQYF.